Sequencing of this T cell receptor (beta chain) was carried out in a study of breast tumors, draining lymph nodes, adjacent tissues (TCRdb year 2016). With respect to the entire study: TCR beta repertoires were compared across tumor, adjacent nontumor tissue and axillary lymph nodes obtained from breast cancer patients. In human breast cancer, the study set out to evaluate how tumor, surrounding tissue and draining lymph node repertoires relate to one another and whether T cells may move between these sites. General study outcomes and caveats: The data were considered consistent with most tumor T cells being derived from the lymph node and subsequently expanding within tumor tissue. T-cell repertoire diversity in tumors was found to be lower than in lymph nodes but higher than in nontumor tissue, and preferential V and J gene usage was observed. The conclusion that tumor T cells originate in lymph nodes was framed as consistent with a hypothesis rather than directly demonstrated. Tumor and nontumor tissue repertoires were found to be significantly more similar in luminal-like than in basal-like breast cancer.

Sequencing took place on an Illumina HiSeq 2000. Multiplex PCR amplification was used to generate the TCR beta chain libraries. The amplified TCR beta chain products were analyzed by high-throughput sequencing. TCRdb redid the processing of the public reads, applying fastp at Q25 and MiXCR, and retained in-frame beta chains. Rows are combined by CDR3 protein, so each entry shows the most common genes and DNA. This sample lists about 170,000 distinct CDR3 sequences; about 33% were detected once. About 4.1% of the sample goes to the ten largest clones. Lymph node samples came from the axillary draining lymph nodes of breast cancer patients. This clonotype was detected ten times or more. The antigen this receptor binds is unknown. Base qualities are missing; no much larger clone stands one base away. From the cysteine through the phenylalanine, the CDR3 covers 15 amino acids. Only the CDR3 part of the read is kept: 45 bases, read in frame from the first base. CDR1 and CDR2 (DFQATT, SNEGSKA) derive from the germline V gene (reference sequence). V loses 2 bases at its end and J loses 4 bases; junction bases beyond the gene matches: 6.

Sequencing used axillary lymph node tissue. The receptor was isolated from a female donor with breast cancer. Some clones in this sample may be carry-over from other donors' samples. The chain is encoded by TRBV20-1 joined to TRBJ2-3; 10 of the junction bases match TRBD1. The bases read TGCAGTGCTAGAATGGGACAGGGGACCTCAGATACGCAGTATTTT. Its product reads: CSARMGQGTSDTQYF.